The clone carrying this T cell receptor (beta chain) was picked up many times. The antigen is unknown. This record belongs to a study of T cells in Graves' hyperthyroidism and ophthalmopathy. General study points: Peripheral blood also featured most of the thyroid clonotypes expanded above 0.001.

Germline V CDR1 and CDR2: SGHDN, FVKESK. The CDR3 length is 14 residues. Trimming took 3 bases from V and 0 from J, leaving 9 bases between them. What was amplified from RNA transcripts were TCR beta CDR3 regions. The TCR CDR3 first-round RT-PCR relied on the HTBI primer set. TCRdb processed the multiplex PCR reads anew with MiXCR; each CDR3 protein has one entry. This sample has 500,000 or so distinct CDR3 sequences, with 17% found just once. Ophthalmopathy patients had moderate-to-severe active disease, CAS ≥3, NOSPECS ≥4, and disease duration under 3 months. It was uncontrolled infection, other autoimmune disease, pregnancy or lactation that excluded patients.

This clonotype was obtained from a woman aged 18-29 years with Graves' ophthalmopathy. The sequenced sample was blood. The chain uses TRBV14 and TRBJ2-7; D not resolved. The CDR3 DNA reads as TGTGCCAGCAGCCATTTCGCGAGCTCCTACGAGCAGTACTTC. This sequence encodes CASSHFASSYEQYF.